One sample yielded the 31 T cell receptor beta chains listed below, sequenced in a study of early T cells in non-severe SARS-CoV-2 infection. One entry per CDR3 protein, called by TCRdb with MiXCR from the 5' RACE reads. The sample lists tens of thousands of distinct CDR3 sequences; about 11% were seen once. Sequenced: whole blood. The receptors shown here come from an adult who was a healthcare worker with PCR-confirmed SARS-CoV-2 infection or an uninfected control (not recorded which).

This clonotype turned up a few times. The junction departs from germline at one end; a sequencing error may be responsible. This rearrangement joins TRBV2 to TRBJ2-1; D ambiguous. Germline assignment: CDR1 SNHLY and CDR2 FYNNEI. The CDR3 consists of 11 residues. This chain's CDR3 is CASSEPIPPSF. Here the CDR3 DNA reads TGTGCCAGCAGTGAGCCTATACCCCCGTCCTTC.

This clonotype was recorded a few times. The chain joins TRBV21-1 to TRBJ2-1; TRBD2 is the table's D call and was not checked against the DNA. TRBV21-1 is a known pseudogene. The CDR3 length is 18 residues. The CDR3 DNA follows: TGTGCCAGCCGGGGGCAGTCGCCTAGTCCCCTGGGGGGGGATGAGCAGTTCTTC. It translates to CASRGQSPSPLGGDEQFF.

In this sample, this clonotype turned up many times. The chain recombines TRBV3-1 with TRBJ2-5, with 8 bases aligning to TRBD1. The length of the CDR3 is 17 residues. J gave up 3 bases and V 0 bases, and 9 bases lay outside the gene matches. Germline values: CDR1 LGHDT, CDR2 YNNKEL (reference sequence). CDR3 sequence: CASSQEWNRGEEETQYF. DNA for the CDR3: TGTGCCAGCAGCCAAGAATGGAACAGGGGGGAGGAAGAGACCCAGTACTTC.

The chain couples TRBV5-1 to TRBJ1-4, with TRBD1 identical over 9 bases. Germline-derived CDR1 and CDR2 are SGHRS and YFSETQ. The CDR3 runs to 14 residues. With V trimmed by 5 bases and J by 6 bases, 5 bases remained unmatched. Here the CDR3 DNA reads TGCGCCAGCAGGCCCGGGACAGGGCATGAAAAACTGTTTTTT. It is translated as CASRPGTGHEKLFF.

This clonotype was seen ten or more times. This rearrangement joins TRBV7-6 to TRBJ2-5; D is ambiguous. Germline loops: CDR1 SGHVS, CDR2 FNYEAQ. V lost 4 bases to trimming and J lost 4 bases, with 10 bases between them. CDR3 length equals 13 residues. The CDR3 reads CASSSRSPETQYF. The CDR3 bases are TGTGCCAGCAGCTCCCGGTCTCCAGAGACCCAGTACTTC.

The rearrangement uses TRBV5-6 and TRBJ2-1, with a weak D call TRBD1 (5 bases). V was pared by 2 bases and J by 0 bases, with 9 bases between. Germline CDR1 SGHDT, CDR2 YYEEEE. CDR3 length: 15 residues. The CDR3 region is CASSFGGHSYNEQFF. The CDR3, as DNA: TGTGCCAGCAGCTTCGGCGGACACTCCTACAATGAGCAGTTCTTC.

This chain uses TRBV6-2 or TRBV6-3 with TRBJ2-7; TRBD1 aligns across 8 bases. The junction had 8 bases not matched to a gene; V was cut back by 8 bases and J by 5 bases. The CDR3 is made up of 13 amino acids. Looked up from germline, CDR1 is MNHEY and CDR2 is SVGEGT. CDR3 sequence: CASGPWTGNEQYF. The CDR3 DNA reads TGTGCCAGCGGCCCTTGGACAGGGAACGAGCAGTACTTC.

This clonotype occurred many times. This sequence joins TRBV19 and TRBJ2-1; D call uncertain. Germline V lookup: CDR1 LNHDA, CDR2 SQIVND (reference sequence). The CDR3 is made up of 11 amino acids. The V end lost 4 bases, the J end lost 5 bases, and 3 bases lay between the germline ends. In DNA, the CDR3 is TGTGCCAGTAGTAAGAACAATGAGCAGTTCTTC. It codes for CASSKNNEQFF.

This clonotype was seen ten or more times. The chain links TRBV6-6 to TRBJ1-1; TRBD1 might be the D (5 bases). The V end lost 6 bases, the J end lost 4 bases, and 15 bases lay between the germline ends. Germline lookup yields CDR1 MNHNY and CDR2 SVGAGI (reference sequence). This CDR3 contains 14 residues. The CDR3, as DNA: TGTGCCAGCAGGCCCGACCCTGGGGGCACTGAAGCTTTCTTT. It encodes CASRPDPGGTEAFF.

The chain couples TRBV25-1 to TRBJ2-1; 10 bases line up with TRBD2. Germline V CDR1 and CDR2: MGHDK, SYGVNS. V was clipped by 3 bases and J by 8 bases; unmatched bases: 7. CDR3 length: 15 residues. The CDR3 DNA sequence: TGTGCCAGCAGTGAGGTAGCGGGAGGTGCCGATGAGCAGTTCTTC. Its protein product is CASSEVAGGADEQFF.

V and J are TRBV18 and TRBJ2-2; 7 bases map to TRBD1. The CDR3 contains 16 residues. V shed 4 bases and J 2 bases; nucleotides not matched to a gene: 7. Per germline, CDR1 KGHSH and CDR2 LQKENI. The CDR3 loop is CASSHQTGINTGELFF. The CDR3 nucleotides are TGTGCCAGCTCACATCAGACAGGGATTAACACCGGGGAGCTGTTTTTT.

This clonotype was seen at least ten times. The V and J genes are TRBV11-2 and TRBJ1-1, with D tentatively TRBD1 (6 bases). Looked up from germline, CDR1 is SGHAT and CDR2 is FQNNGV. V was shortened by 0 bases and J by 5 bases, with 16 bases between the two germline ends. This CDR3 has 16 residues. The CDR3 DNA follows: TGTGCCAGCAGCTTAGAAGCGGCCAGGGGAGGTACTGAAGCTTTCTTT. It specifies CASSLEAARGGTEAFF.

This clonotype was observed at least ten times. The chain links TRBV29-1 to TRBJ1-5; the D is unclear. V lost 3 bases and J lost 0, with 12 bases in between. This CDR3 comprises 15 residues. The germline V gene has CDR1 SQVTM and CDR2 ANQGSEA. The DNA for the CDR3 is TGCAGCGTTGAGAGGTTACAGCCTAGCAATCAGCCCCAGCATTTT. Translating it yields CSVERLQPSNQPQHF.

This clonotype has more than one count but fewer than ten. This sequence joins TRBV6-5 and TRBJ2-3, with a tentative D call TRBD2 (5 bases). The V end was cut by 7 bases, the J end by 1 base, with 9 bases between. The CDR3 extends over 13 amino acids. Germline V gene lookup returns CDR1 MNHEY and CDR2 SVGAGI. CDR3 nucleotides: TGTGCCAGCACCGGGGTTGGCACAGATACGCAGTATTTT. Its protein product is CASTGVGTDTQYF.

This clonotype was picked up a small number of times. The CDR3 nucleotides are TGTGCCAGCAGCCAAGGAAACCGGTACACAGATACGCAGTATTTT. Encoded protein: CASSQGNRYTDTQYF. The chain couples TRBV4-2 to TRBJ2-3; no reliable D call. The V and J ends lost 1 base and 2 bases respectively, with 10 bases between them. The CDR3 is 15 residues long. Germline values: CDR1 LGHNA, CDR2 YNFKEQ.

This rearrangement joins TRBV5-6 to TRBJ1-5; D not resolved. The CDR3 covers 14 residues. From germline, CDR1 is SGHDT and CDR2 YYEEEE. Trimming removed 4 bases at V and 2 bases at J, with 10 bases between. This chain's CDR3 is CASSLQRGNQPQHF. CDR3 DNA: TGTGCCAGCAGCCTCCAAAGGGGCAATCAGCCCCAGCATTTT.

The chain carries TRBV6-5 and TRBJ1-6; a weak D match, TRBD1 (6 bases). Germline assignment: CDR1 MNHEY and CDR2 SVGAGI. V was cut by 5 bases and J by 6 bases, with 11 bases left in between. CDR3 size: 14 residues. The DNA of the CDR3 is TGTGCCAGCAGTAGACAAGGGGGTAATTCACCCCTCCACTTT. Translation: CASSRQGGNSPLHF.

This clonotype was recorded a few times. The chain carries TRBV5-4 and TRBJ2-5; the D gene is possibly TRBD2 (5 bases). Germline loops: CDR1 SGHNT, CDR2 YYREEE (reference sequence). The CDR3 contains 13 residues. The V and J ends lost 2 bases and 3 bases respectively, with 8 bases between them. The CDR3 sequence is CASSLGSEETQYF. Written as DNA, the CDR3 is TGTGCCAGCAGCTTAGGTAGCGAAGAGACCCAGTACTTC.

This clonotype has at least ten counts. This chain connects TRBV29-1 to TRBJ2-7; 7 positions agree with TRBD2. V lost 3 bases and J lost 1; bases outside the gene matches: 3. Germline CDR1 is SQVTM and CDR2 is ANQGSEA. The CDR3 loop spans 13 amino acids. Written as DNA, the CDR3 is TGCAGCGTTGATGACGGGAGGTCCTACGAGCAGTACTTC. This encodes CSVDDGRSYEQYF.

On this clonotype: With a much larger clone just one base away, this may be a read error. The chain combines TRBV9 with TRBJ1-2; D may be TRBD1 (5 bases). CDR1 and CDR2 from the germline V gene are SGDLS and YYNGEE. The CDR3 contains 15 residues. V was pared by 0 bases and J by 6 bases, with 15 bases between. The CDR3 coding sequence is TGTGCCAGCAGCGTAGGGGCAGGGAGATATAATGGCTACACCTTC. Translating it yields CASSVGAGRYNGYTF.

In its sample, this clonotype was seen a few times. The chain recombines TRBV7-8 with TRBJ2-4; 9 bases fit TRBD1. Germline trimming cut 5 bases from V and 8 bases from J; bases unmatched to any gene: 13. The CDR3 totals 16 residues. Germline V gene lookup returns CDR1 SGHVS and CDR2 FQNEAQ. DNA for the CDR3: TGTGCCAGCAGCCGAGACAACAGGGGGCCGGTCGACATTCAGTACTTC. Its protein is CASSRDNRGPVDIQYF.

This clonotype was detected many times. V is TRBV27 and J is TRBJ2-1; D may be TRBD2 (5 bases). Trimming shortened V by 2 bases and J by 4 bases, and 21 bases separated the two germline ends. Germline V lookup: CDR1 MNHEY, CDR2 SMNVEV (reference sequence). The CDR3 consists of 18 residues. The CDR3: CASSLEAPLAEEYNEQFF. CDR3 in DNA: TGTGCCAGCAGTTTAGAGGCCCCTCTCGCGGAGGAATACAATGAGCAGTTCTTC.

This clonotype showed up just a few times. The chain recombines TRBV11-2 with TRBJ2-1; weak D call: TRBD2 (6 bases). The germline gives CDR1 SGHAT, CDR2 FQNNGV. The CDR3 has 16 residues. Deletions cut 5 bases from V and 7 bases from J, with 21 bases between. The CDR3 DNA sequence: TGTGCCAGCAGCCCCGTCCGGGGCGCGGGGTGGAATGAGCAGTTCTTC. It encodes CASSPVRGAGWNEQFF.

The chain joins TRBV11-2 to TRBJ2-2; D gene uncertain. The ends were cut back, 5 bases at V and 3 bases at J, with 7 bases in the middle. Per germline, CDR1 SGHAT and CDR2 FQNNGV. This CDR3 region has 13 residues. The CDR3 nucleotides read TGTGCCAGCAGCACTGTTTACACCGGGGAGCTGTTTTTT. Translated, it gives CASSTVYTGELFF.

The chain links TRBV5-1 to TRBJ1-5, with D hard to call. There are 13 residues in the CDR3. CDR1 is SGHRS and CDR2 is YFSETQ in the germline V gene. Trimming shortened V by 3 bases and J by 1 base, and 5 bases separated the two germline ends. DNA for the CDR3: TGCGCCAGCAGCTCAGAGAGCAATCAGCCCCAGCATTTT. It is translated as CASSSESNQPQHF.

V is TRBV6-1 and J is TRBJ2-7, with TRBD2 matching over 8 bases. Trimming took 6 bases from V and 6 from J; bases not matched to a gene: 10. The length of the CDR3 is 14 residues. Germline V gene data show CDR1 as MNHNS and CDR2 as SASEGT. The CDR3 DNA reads TGTGCCAGCAGCCGGACGGGAGGGGGGTCCGAGCAGTACTTC. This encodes CASSRTGGGSEQYF.

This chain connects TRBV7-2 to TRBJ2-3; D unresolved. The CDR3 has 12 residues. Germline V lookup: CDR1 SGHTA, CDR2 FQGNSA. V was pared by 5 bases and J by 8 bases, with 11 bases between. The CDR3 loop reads CASSPQSATQYF. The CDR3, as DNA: TGTGCCAGCAGCCCACAAAGCGCTACGCAGTATTTT.

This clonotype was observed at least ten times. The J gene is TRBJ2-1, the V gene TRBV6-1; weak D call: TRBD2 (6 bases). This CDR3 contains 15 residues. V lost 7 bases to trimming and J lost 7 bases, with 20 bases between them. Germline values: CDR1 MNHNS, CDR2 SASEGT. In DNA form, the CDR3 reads TGTGCCAGCATCCCTATAGCCGGGACTCCTAATGAGCAGTTCTTC. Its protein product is CASIPIAGTPNEQFF.

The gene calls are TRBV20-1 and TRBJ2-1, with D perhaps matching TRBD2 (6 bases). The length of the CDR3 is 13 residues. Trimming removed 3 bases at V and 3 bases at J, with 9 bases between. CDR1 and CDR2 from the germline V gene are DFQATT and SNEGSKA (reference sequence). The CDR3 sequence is CSASPGGYNEQFF. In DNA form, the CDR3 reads TGCAGTGCTAGTCCCGGGGGCTACAATGAGCAGTTCTTC.

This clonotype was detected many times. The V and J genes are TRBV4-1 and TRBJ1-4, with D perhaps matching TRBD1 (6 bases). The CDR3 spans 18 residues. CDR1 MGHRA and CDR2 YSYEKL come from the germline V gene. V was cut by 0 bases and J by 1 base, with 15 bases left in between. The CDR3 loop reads CASSQDANRVKTNEKLFF. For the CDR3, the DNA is TGCGCCAGCAGCCAAGATGCAAACAGGGTAAAAACTAATGAAAAACTGTTTTTT.

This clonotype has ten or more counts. The CDR3 loop reads CASSFDSGTPRSYEQYF. CDR3 sequence (DNA): TGTGCCAGCAGTTTTGACTCTGGGACACCCCGCTCCTACGAGCAGTACTTC. The rearrangement uses TRBV12-3 or TRBV12-4 and TRBJ2-7; possible D gene TRBD1, 6 bases. This CDR3 has 17 residues. V was clipped by 3 bases and J by 0 bases, with 18 bases between them.